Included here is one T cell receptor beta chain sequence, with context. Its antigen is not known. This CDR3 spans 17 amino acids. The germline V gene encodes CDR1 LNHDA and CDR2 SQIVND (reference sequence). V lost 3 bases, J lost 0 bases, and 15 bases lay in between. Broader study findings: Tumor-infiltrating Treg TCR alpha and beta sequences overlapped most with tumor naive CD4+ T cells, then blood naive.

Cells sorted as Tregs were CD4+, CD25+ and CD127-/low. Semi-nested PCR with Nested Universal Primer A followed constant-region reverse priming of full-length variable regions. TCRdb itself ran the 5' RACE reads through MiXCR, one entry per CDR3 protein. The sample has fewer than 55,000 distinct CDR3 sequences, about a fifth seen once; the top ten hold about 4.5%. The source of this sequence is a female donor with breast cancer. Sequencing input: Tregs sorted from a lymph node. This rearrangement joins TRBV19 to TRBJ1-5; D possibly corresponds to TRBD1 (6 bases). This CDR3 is CASSIPWSGASNQPQHF. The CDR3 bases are TGTGCCAGTAGTATCCCATGGTCGGGGGCTAGCAATCAGCCCCAGCATTTT.